This T cell receptor beta chain was found in a study of T cells in Graves' hyperthyroidism and ophthalmopathy. Amplification of TCR beta CDR3 regions used RNA as the template. Primed by the HTBI set, a first-round RT-PCR was run on the TCR CDR3. TCRdb redid the calling of the multiplex PCR reads with MiXCR, one entry per CDR3 protein. Of some 360,000 distinct CDR3 sequences listed, approximately 18% are singletons. This clonotype was detected many times. Germline V gene data show CDR1 as MDHEN and CDR2 as SYDVKM. This CDR3 has 15 amino acids. V gave up 0 bases and J gave up 0 bases, with 8 bases separating them.

The TCR comes from a woman in her thirties or forties with Graves' ophthalmopathy. Sequencing input: blood. V is TRBV28 and J is TRBJ2-5, with no clear D. The CDR3 DNA is TGTGCCAGCAGTTTATGGTCCGTGTACCAAGAGACCCAGTACTTC. Translation: CASSLWSVYQETQYF.